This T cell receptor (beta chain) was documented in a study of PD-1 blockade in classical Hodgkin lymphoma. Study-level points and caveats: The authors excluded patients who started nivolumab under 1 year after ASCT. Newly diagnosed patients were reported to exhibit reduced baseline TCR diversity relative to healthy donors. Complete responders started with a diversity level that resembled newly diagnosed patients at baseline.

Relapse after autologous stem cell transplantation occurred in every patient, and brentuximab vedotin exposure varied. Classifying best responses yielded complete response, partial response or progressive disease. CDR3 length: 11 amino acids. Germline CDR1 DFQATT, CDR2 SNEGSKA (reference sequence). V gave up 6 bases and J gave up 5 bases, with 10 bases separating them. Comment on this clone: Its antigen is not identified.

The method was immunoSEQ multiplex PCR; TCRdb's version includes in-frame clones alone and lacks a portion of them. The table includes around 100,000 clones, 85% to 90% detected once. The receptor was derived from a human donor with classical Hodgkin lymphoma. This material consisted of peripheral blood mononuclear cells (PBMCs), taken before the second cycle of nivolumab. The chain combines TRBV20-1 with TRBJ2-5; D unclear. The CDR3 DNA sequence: TGCAGTGCCGATAGGCCCGAGACCCAGTACTTC. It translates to CSADRPETQYF.